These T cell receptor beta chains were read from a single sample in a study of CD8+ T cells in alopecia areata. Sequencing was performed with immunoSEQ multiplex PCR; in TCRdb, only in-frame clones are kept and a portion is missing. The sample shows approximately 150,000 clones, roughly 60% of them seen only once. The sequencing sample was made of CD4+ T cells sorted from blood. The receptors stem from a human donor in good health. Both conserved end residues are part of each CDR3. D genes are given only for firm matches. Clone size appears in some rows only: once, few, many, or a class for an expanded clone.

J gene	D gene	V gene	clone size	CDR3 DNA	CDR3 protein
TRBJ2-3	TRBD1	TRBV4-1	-	TGCGCCAGCAGCCATCAAGGCCGGGACAGGGGCACAGATACGCAGTATTTT	CASSHQGRDRGTDTQYF
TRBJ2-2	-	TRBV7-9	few	TGTGCCAGCAGCGCCAACGCAGGGGACGCCGGGGAGCTGTTTTTT	CASSANAGDAGELFF
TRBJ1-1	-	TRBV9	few	TGTGCCAGCAGCGGCAGGGTGAACACTGAAGCTTTCTTT	CASSGRVNTEAFF
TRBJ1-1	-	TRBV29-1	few	TGCAGCGATAAGAACACTGAAGCTTTCTTT	CSDKNTEAFF
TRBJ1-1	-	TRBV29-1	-	TGCACCTCTGAGGAGAGGAACACTGAAGCTTTCTTT	CTSEERNTEAFF
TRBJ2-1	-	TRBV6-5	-	TGTGCCAGCAGTGGGAACAATGAGCAGTTCTTC	CASSGNNEQFF
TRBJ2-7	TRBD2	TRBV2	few	TGTGCCAGCTCTAGCGGCGGCGAGCAGTACTTC	CASSSGGEQYF
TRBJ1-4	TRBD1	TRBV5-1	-	TGCGCCAGCAGCTCACCCGGACAGGGAACGTCGGCTAATGAAAAACTGTTTTTT	CASSSPGQGTSANEKLFF
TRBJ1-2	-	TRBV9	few	TGTGCCAGCAGCGCGGCCGAGGAATATGGCTACACCTTC	CASSAAEEYGYTF
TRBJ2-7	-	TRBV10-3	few	TGTGCCATCAGTGAGTCTGGCCATTCGTCCTACGAGCAGTACTTC	CAISESGHSSYEQYF
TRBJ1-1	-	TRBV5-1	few	TGCGCCAGCAGGGTCCGGACGGCCCGTGAAGCTTTCTTT	CASRVRTAREAFF
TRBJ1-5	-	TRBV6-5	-	TGTGCCAGCGCGGGTTTAGGGAATCAGCCCCAGCATTTT	CASAGLGNQPQHF
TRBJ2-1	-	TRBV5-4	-	TGTGCCAGCAGCTCCGGACAGAAGGCCAGCAGCTCCTACAATGAGCAGTTCTTC	CASSSGQKASSSYNEQFF
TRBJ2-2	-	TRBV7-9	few	TGTGCCAGCAGCTGGACAGCCTACACCGGGGAGCTGTTTTTT	CASSWTAYTGELFF
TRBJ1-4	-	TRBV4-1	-	TGCGCCAGCAGCCCCATGGGAGTTGCAACTAATGAAAAACTGTTTTTT	CASSPMGVATNEKLFF
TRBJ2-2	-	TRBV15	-	TGTGCCACCAGTTTGAGGGCGAACACCGGGGAGCTGTTTTTT	CATSLRANTGELFF
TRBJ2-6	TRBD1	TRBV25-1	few	TGTGCCAGCAGTGGGACCGACAGGGTTCGGGTCCTGACTTTC	CASSGTDRVRVLTF
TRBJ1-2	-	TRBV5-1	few	TGCGCCAGCAGCTTGGCGCCAGGCACTTACTATGGCTACACCTTC	CASSLAPGTYYGYTF
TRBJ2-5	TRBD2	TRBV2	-	TGTGCCAGCAGAAGGATGACTAGCGGACAAGAGACCCAGTACTTC	CASRRMTSGQETQYF
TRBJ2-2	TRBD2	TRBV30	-	TGTGCCTGGAGTGGACTAGCGGGAGCGCTGTTTTTT	CAWSGLAGALFF
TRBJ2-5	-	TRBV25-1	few	TGTGCCAGCAGTGTACAGGGAACGGAGACCCAGTACTTC	CASSVQGTETQYF
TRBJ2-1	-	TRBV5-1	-	TGCGCCAGCAGCCTGGGGACCGTCTCTACAGAGCAGTTCTTC	CASSLGTVSTEQFF